A single sample gave rise to the 12 T cell receptor beta chains below, sequenced in a study of blood T cell repertoires in COVID-19. Measured with immunoSEQ multiplex PCR; TCRdb has only the in-frame clones, and not every one. This repertoire shows over 120,000 clones, about 80% found once; its top ten account for 4%. Material for sequencing was peripheral blood. The receptor set was obtained from a woman aged 60-75 years with acute or convalescent COVID-19.

This clone was counted once. The chain uses TRBV30 and TRBJ2-7; 10 bases are shared with TRBD2. Germline loops: CDR1 GTSNPN, CDR2 SVGIG (reference sequence). The CDR3 is 14 residues long. V lost 5 bases to trimming and J lost 0 bases; unmatched junction nucleotides: 4. The CDR3 DNA sequence: TGTGCCTGGGAGAGCGGGAGGGCCTCCTACGAGCAGTACTTC. Translating gives CAWESGRASYEQYF.

This sequence joins TRBV3-1 (or the pseudogene TRBV3-2) and TRBJ2-7, with D possibly matching TRBD2 (5 bases). V dropped 8 bases and J dropped 4 bases, with 15 bases sitting between them. CDR1 is LGHDT and CDR2 is YNNKEL in the germline V gene (reference sequence). The CDR3 has 13 residues. CDR3 residues: CASLPSGGYEQYF. In DNA, the CDR3 is TGTGCCAGCCTCCCTTCCGGCGGGTACGAGCAGTACTTC.

This clone appeared once. This chain joins TRBV5-6 and TRBJ2-5; a weak D match, TRBD2 (5 bases). Trimming pared 1 base from V and 7 bases from J, leaving 14 bases between. This CDR3 spans 14 amino acids. The germline CDR1 and CDR2 sequences are SGHDT and YYEEEE. The CDR3 sequence: CASSLWSWRLTQYF. CDR3 nucleotide sequence: TGTGCCAGCAGCTTGTGGTCTTGGAGGTTGACCCAGTACTTC.

This chain uses TRBV4-3 with TRBJ2-5, with 8 positions matching TRBD2. The CDR3 covers 15 residues. V was pared by 0 bases and J by 4 bases, with 4 bases of the junction left unmatched. Germline V gene sequence: CDR1 LGHNA, CDR2 YSLEER. The CDR3 sequence: CASSQEGAGGETQYF. The CDR3 DNA is TGCGCCAGCAGCCAAGAAGGGGCGGGAGGAGAGACCCAGTACTTC.

The chain links TRBV10-3 to TRBJ1-3, with a possible D match to TRBD1 (5 bases). Germline V gene lookup returns CDR1 ENHRY and CDR2 SYGVKD. Between the trimmed V and J ends, which lost 7 bases and 0 bases, there was a span of 19 bases. The CDR3 length is 17 residues. The CDR3 spells CAIKGAGTSTSGNTIYF. The CDR3 DNA sequence: TGTGCCATCAAAGGGGCGGGGACCTCTACCTCTGGAAACACCATATATTTT.

The chain recombines TRBV5-6 with TRBJ2-7; D is undetermined. V dropped 0 bases and J dropped 6 bases, with 10 bases sitting between them. The CDR3 is 13 amino acids. CDR1 is SGHDT, CDR2 YYEEEE, per germline. The CDR3 is CASSLVSPREQYF. DNA for the CDR3: TGTGCCAGCAGCTTGGTTTCCCCCCGCGAGCAGTACTTC.

V is TRBV14 and J is TRBJ1-3; D might be TRBD1 (5 bases). The CDR3 covers 15 residues. V was shortened by 2 bases and J by 8 bases, with 16 bases between the two germline ends. Per the germline V gene, CDR1 is SGHDN and CDR2 is FVKESK. CDR3 protein: CASSQRQRGSDTIYF. CDR3 DNA: TGTGCCAGCAGCCAAAGGCAGCGGGGCTCAGACACCATATATTTT.

The gene calls are TRBV7-2 and TRBJ2-1, with 8 bases fitting TRBD1. CDR1 is SGHTA and CDR2 is FQGNSA in the germline V gene. This CDR3 spans 17 amino acids. Trimming removed 1 base from V and 4 bases from J; junction bases left unmatched: 9. CDR3 bases: TGTGCCAGCAGCTTAGGGGCGGGCAGGGGGCTGTACAATGAGCAGTTCTTC. It yields the protein CASSLGAGRGLYNEQFF.

The chain uses TRBV28 and TRBJ1-4; TRBD1 aligns across 7 bases. Germline assignment: CDR1 MDHEN and CDR2 SYDVKM. The trim removed 0 bases at V and 0 bases at J, leaving 4 bases unmatched. CDR3 size: 17 residues. CDR3 sequence (DNA): TGTGCCAGCAGTTTATGGGACAGGCGAGCAACTAATGAAAAACTGTTTTTT. The encoded protein is CASSLWDRRATNEKLFF.

The chain carries TRBV27 and TRBJ1-2, with D possibly being TRBD1 (6 bases). The CDR3 contains 13 residues. Trimming stripped 5 bases from V and 7 bases from J, with 14 bases between. CDR1 is MNHEY and CDR2 is SMNVEV in the germline V gene (reference sequence). The CDR3: CASSTAGATGYTF. The CDR3 nucleotides read TGTGCCAGCAGTACGGCAGGGGCTACTGGCTACACCTTC.

The chain employs TRBV6-5 and TRBJ2-7, with 8 bases lining up with TRBD1. Trimming cost V 2 bases and J 4 bases; bases outside gene matches: 4. The CDR3 is made up of 14 amino acids. Germline V gives CDR1 MNHEY, CDR2 SVGAGI. CDR3 protein: CASSYGTGRYEQYF. Written as DNA, the CDR3 is TGTGCCAGCAGTTACGGGACAGGCCGGTACGAGCAGTACTTC.

This clone has only one observation. V usage is TRBV14 and J usage is TRBJ2-7; 11 bases match TRBD2. From germline, CDR1 is SGHDN and CDR2 FVKESK. The ends lost 4 bases at V and 0 bases at J; junction bases unmatched: 8. This CDR3 has 17 residues. DNA of the CDR3: TGTGCCAGCAGCCGGCTAGCGGGAGGACCAACCTCCTACGAGCAGTACTTC. Translating gives CASSRLAGGPTSYEQYF.